This T cell receptor (beta chain) is from a study of shared clonotypes between healthy human individuals. The protocol was immunoSEQ multiplex PCR, while the TCRdb copy is restricted to in-frame clones and leaves out a portion. This table has around 2,000,000 clones, 90% to 95% appearing once. Concerning this clone: Antigen: not known.

Study outcomes and limitations: Larger estimated richness was generally recorded for naive subsets relative to memory subsets.

Healthy HIV-negative adults without recent acute infections or vaccinations served as donors. J gave up 7 bases and V 6 bases, and 12 bases lay outside the gene matches. The CDR3 extends over 15 amino acids. Germline V gene data show CDR1 as LNHDA and CDR2 as SQIVND (reference sequence). The chain uses TRBV19 and TRBJ2-7; 10 bases fit TRBD1. The origin of this receptor is a man between 18 and 29 years old in good health. Specimen: naive CD4+ T cells sorted from blood. The subset denotes: CD45RA+ positively selected. Here the CDR3 DNA reads TGTGCCAGTAGCCCTGGCGACAGGGGGCATCAAGAGCAGTACTTC. Translated, it gives CASSPGDRGHQEQYF.